The rows below give T cell receptor beta chains drawn from one sample of a study of blood T cell repertoires in COVID-19. Generated by immunoSEQ multiplex PCR, the TCRdb table keeps only in-frame clones and is missing some. This table has 190,000 or so clones, around 90% appearing once. The specimen was PBMCs or T cells enriched from blood (not recorded which). These receptors all stem from a woman aged 25 to 45 who had recovered from COVID-19. CDR3s include the opening cysteine and the closing phenylalanine or tryptophan. The D gene is left open where the match is weak. A clone size is listed for some rows: how often the clone was seen (once, few, many), or a class if it is expanded.

size,length,J,V,D,DNA,CDR3
once,14,TRBJ1-2,TRBV7-2,.,TGTGCCAGCAGCTTAGAGTTGACAGACTATGGCTACACCTTC,CASSLELTDYGYTF
.,12,TRBJ1-1,TRBV18,.,TGTGCCAGCTCACCACCGGGGCAAGCAGCTTTCTTT,CASSPPGQAAFF
.,15,TRBJ2-1,TRBV5-6,TRBD1,TGTGCCAGCAGCTTGCACCACAGGGGCTACAATGAGCAGTTCTTC,CASSLHHRGYNEQFF
.,17,TRBJ2-4,TRBV28,TRBD2,TGTGCCAGCAGGGAACTAGCGGGAGCGCTAGGCAAAAACATTCAGTACTTC,CASRELAGALGKNIQYF
.,18,TRBJ2-1,TRBV11-2,TRBD2,TGTGCCAGCAGCTTATTGAGTAGCGGGGGCCTAAACTACAATGAGCAGTTCTTC,CASSLLSSGGLNYNEQFF
.,16,TRBJ2-2,TRBV9,.,TGTGCCAGCAGCGTAGGGGCTAGCCGGGTCACCGGGGAGCTGTTTTTT,CASSVGASRVTGELFF
.,16,TRBJ2-6,TRBV7-2,TRBD1,TGTGCCAGCAGCTCCGGACAGGCCTCTGGGGCCAACGTCCTGACTTTC,CASSSGQASGANVLTF
few,12,TRBJ1-2,TRBV5-1,.,TGCGCCAGCAGGGGAGGCGGGGATGGCTACACCTTC,CASRGGGDGYTF
.,15,TRBJ1-1,TRBV4-1,TRBD1,TGCGCCAGCAGCCAAACAGGGACAGTGAACACTGAAGCTTTCTTT,CASSQTGTVNTEAFF
.,15,TRBJ1-6,TRBV30,TRBD1,TGTGCCTGGAGTGTGGGACAGGGGGTTGATTCACCCCTCCACTTT,CAWSVGQGVDSPLHF
few,15,TRBJ2-2,TRBV18,.,TGTGCCAGCTCACCTCGGGGATCGGATACCGGGGAGCTGTTTTTT,CASSPRGSDTGELFF
.,15,TRBJ2-3,TRBV6-5,TRBD2,TGTGCCAGCAGTTTAGTCGGGAGGTGGGCAGATACGCAGTATTTT,CASSLVGRWADTQYF
.,14,TRBJ2-1,TRBV3-1/TRBV3-2,TRBD2,TGTGCCAGCAGCAGACTAGCGGGAGACAATGAGCAGTTCTTC,CASSRLAGDNEQFF
.,15,TRBJ1-2,TRBV5-1,.,TGCGCCAGCAGCACGACAGCTTCACTCGAATATGGCTACACCTTC,CASSTTASLEYGYTF
.,14,TRBJ2-3,TRBV5-8,.,TGTGCCAGCAGCCCGGAGTGGCGCACAGATACGCAGTATTTT,CASSPEWRTDTQYF
.,12,TRBJ1-5,TRBV7-9,.,TGTGCCAGCAGCTTAGCGACAGGAACCCAGCATTTT,CASSLATGTQHF
.,16,TRBJ1-4,TRBV3-1/TRBV3-2,.,TGTGCCAGCAGCCAAGACGTGGGGGAGGGGGGAGAAAAACTGTTTTTT,CASSQDVGEGGEKLFF
once,16,TRBJ1-3,TRBV19,.,TGTGCCAGTAGTGCCCCCCGAAGGGGCTCTGGAAACACCATATATTTT,CASSAPRRGSGNTIYF
.,15,TRBJ1-6,TRBV19,.,TGTGCCAGTAGTATAGGTTCGGTGGTTGATTCACCCCTCCACTTT,CASSIGSVVDSPLHF
once,15,TRBJ1-2,TRBV14,TRBD1,TGTGCCAGCAGCCCTTGGGGACAGGGGAACTATGGCTACACCTTC,CASSPWGQGNYGYTF
once,16,TRBJ1-2,TRBV25-1,.,TGTGCCAGCAGTGACCCGTTTCAACAGGGTTCCTATGGCTACACCTTC,CASSDPFQQGSYGYTF
.,16,TRBJ1-5,TRBV7-9,.,TGTGCCAGCAGCTTAGGGGGCAGCTATAGCAATCAGCCCCAGCATTTT,CASSLGGSYSNQPQHF
.,15,TRBJ1-4,TRBV19,.,TGTGCCAGTAGTCGGTACAGGGCAGAAAATGAAAAACTGTTTTTT,CASSRYRAENEKLFF
.,15,TRBJ1-2,TRBV19,TRBD1,TGTGCCAGTAGTGATCAGGGGACAGTTAACTATGGCTACACCTTC,CASSDQGTVNYGYTF
.,12,TRBJ2-7,TRBV12-3/TRBV12-4,.,TGTGCCAGCAGTAATCAGGGTTACGAGCAGTACTTC,CASSNQGYEQYF
.,15,TRBJ2-7,TRBV3-1/TRBV3-2,.,TGTGCCAGCAGCAGGGGGAACAGGGTTACCTACGAGCAGTACTTC,CASSRGNRVTYEQYF
.,15,TRBJ1-2,TRBV27,.,TGTGCCAGCAGTTTGGGAACAGGGTCAATCTATGGCTACACCTTC,CASSLGTGSIYGYTF
.,16,TRBJ2-7,TRBV3-1/TRBV3-2,.,TGTGCCAGCAGCCTAAGATATCGGGACTCTCCCTACGAGCAGTACTTC,CASSLRYRDSPYEQYF
.,12,TRBJ2-4,TRBV27,TRBD1,TGTGCCAGCAGGGGGGACAGGACTATTCAGTACTTC,CASRGDRTIQYF
.,15,TRBJ1-4,TRBV19,.,TGTGCCAGTAGTACAGGGGCTTGGACTAATGAAAAACTGTTTTTT,CASSTGAWTNEKLFF
.,13,TRBJ2-7,TRBV11-3,.,TGTGCCAGCAGTTCCAGGCGCTCCTACGAGCAGTACTTC,CASSSRRSYEQYF
.,16,TRBJ1-1,TRBV5-8,TRBD1,TGTGCCAGCAGCTTGGGGACAGGGGGCCGGAACACTGAAGCTTTCTTT,CASSLGTGGRNTEAFF
.,12,TRBJ1-2,TRBV30,TRBD1,TGTGCCTGTGCCGGACAGGGGAATGGCTACACCTTC,CACAGQGNGYTF
.,15,TRBJ1-5,TRBV19,TRBD1,TGTGCCAGTAGTCTCACAGGGGCCAGCAATCAGCCCCAGCATTTT,CASSLTGASNQPQHF
once,14,TRBJ1-2,TRBV19,.,TGTGCCAGTAGTACTTCTACAGGAATGGACGGCTACACCTTC,CASSTSTGMDGYTF
.,15,TRBJ1-6,TRBV18,TRBD1,TGTGCCAGCTCAGGCCGGGACAGGGGGGATTCACCCCTCCACTTT,CASSGRDRGDSPLHF
once,14,TRBJ2-3,TRBV7-3,.,TGTGCCAGCAGCTTATTCCCTCTCCCAGATACGCAGTATTTT,CASSLFPLPDTQYF
.,15,TRBJ2-5,TRBV25-1,TRBD2,TGTGCCAGCAGTCGACTAGCGGGAGGAGGAGAGACCCAGTACTTC,CASSRLAGGGETQYF
.,13,TRBJ2-2,TRBV6-2/TRBV6-3,.,TGTGCCAGCAGTTCAGGGGACACCGGGGAGCTGTTTTTT,CASSSGDTGELFF
.,13,TRBJ1-1,TRBV30,.,TGTGCCTGGAGGGGACAATGGGGGACTGAAGCTTTCTTT,CAWRGQWGTEAFF
.,14,TRBJ1-2,TRBV21-1,.,TGTGCCAGCAGCAAAAGTGGGGGCTCGTCTGGCTACACCTTC,CASSKSGGSSGYTF
.,14,TRBJ1-1,TRBV7-2,.,TGTGCCAGCAGCTTAGAAACAGGTACCACTGAAGCTTTCTTT,CASSLETGTTEAFF
.,13,TRBJ1-1,TRBV5-5,.,TGTGCCAGCAGCTTGGTCAGGGTTACTGAAGCTTTCTTT,CASSLVRVTEAFF
.,12,TRBJ1-1,TRBV7-6,TRBD1,TGTGCCAGCAGACAGGGGGACACTGAAGCTTTCTTT,CASRQGDTEAFF
.,15,TRBJ1-5,TRBV28,TRBD1,TGTGCCAGCAGTTCCTCAACAGGGGTAGGTCAGCCCCAGCATTTT,CASSSSTGVGQPQHF
.,13,TRBJ1-1,TRBV27,.,TGTGCCAGCAGTTTTAGTAGGAACACTGAAGCTTTCTTT,CASSFSRNTEAFF
.,14,TRBJ1-1,TRBV3-1/TRBV3-2,.,TGTGCCAGCAGCGAGCGACGGAAGAACACTGAAGCTTTCTTT,CASSERRKNTEAFF
.,12,TRBJ1-1,TRBV5-4,.,TGTGCCAGCAGCTCCAGATTATCTGAAGCTTTCTTT,CASSSRLSEAFF
.,11,TRBJ2-7,TRBV10-2,.,TGCGCCAGCAGTGATGAGTACGAGCAGTACTTC,CASSDEYEQYF
.,12,TRBJ2-5,TRBV30,.,TGTGCCTGGAGTCCAGGGACTGAGACCCAGTACTTC,CAWSPGTETQYF
.,15,TRBJ2-7,TRBV7-2,TRBD2,TGTGCCAGCAGCTTAGGGGCTAGCGGTTCCTACGAGCAGTACTTC,CASSLGASGSYEQYF
.,15,TRBJ2-6,TRBV7-9,.,TGTGCCAGCAGATCAGACAGGCCTGGGGCCAACGTCCTGACTTTC,CASRSDRPGANVLTF